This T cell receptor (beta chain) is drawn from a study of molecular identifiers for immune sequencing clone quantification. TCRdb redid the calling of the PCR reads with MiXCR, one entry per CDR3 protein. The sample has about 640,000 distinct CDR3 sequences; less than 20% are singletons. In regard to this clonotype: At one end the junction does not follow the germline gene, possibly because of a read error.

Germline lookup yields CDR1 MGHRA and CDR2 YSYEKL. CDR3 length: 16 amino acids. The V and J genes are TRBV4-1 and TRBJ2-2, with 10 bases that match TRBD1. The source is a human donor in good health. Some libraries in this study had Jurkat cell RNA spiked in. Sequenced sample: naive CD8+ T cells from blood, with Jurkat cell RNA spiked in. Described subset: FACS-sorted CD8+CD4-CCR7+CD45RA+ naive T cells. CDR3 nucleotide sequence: TGCGCCAGCAGCCAACCCCGACAGGGGGCGACCGGGGAGCCGTTTTTT. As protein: CASSQPRQGATGEPFF.